The T cell receptor beta chain described here comes from a study of T cells expressing NK-cell markers. On the study more broadly: Of eight sequenced donors, seven were HCMV-seropositive and one HCMV-seronegative.

The CDR3 runs 16 residues. The germline V gene has CDR1 SGHTA and CDR2 FQGNSA. With the 5' RACE reads reprocessed, TCRdb shows one record per CDR3 protein and no DNA. In total, the table holds fewer than 300,000 distinct CDR3 sequences. The receptor comes from a woman between 18 and 69 years old in good health. This rearrangement joins TRBV7-2 to TRBJ2-3; TCRdb calls TRBD2, which cannot be checked without DNA. Sequenced sample: blood T cells: a sorted CD56 or NKG2C T cell subset, CD4+ or CD8+ T cells, or bulk PBMC T cells (not recorded which). The CDR3 sequence: CASSPARSGGTDTQYF.